This is a list of T cell receptor beta chains from one sample in a study of Graves' ophthalmopathy and Graves' hyperthyroidism. TCRdb passed the multiplex PCR reads through MiXCR, listing each CDR3 protein once. The sample has fewer than 400,000 distinct CDR3 sequences; 18% are singletons. Sequenced: peripheral blood. The receptors originated from a woman under 30 with Graves' ophthalmopathy. The CDR3 runs from the conserved cysteine through the conserved F or W. Fields, in order: J gene, V gene, CDR3 protein.

>TRBJ1-1|TRBV30
CAWSAQSNTEAFF
>TRBJ2-7|TRBV28
CASSPISDALCEQYF
>TRBJ1-2|TRBV6-2/TRBV6-3
CASSRTPPGRGYTF
>TRBJ1-5|TRBV4-3
CASSQDGGSQHF
>TRBJ1-3|TRBV2
CASSEARINSGNTIYF
>TRBJ2-4|TRBV2
CASSGRGINIQYF
>TRBJ2-7|TRBV6-2/TRBV6-3
CASSPKGYEQYF
>TRBJ1-3|TRBV30
CAQGVGNSGNTIYF
>TRBJ1-1|TRBV6-1
CASSTGVGHGTEAFF
>TRBJ2-7|TRBV30
CAWSVDGYEQYF
>TRBJ1-6|TRBV7-3
CASSYYGGPLHF
>TRBJ2-7|TRBV18
CASSPAGGIIEQYF
>TRBJ2-7|TRBV20-1
CSASPRGDYEQYF
>TRBJ2-6|TRBV6-1
CASIVRFTGAPSGANVLTF
>TRBJ2-7|TRBV19
CASSTLAGVGEQYF
>TRBJ1-5|TRBV27
CASSLGGVGNQPQHF
>TRBJ2-4|TRBV15
CATSSTGGMGKNIQYF
>TRBJ2-5|TRBV12-3/TRBV12-4
CASSRDGGSETQYF
>TRBJ2-7|TRBV6-2/TRBV6-3
CASSWDRGPEQYF
>TRBJ1-1|TRBV6-2/TRBV6-3
CASIIDMMNTEAFF
>TRBJ2-7|TRBV6-2/TRBV6-3
CASEPSGGAEQYF
>TRBJ2-7|TRBV20-1
CSARGDRGSYEQYF
>TRBJ1-2|TRBV6-1
CASSELVGYTF
>TRBJ1-1|TRBV25-1
CASSRYQGPSEAFF
>TRBJ1-1|TRBV28
CASSSGVTEAFF
>TRBJ1-5|TRBV7-8
CASSLQLSSNQPQHF
>TRBJ2-2|TRBV20-1
CSAYRRNTGELFF
>TRBJ1-2|TRBV27
CASSPEGYGYTF
>TRBJ2-5|TRBV5-1
CASSLVGTPEGTQYF
>TRBJ1-5|TRBV6-2/TRBV6-3
CASTQGHHQPQHF
>TRBJ1-2|TRBV7-2
CASSPRTGTQGYTF
>TRBJ1-1|TRBV6-2/TRBV6-3
CASTSCIGAALMNTEAFF
>TRBJ1-1|TRBV7-2
CASSRVMNTEAFF
>TRBJ1-2|TRBV2
CASRAGGATYGYTF
>TRBJ2-4|TRBV15
CATSSPLGDRVGKNIQYF
>TRBJ2-5|TRBV11-2
CASSLFAGSGGTQYF
>TRBJ2-7|TRBV28
CASRPPLERLSRSGGEQYF
>TRBJ2-3|TRBV12-3/TRBV12-4
CASSFRPTGRSDTQYF
>TRBJ1-5|TRBV15
CATSRREGRNQPQHF
>TRBJ2-2|TRBV24-1
CATRGQGAGELFF
>TRBJ2-2|TRBV5-1
CASSLGLAGPGTGELFF
>TRBJ2-5|TRBV14
CASSSISGAIQETQYF
>TRBJ2-7|TRBV12-3/TRBV12-4
CASSEDGTADRKYF
>TRBJ2-7|TRBV28
CASRGQGLVSSYEQYF
>TRBJ1-1|TRBV7-2
CASSRGVLGGTEAFF
>TRBJ1-6|TRBV30
CAWSVQEGRSPLHF
>TRBJ1-1|TRBV2
CASSDIGDTEAFF
>TRBJ2-7|TRBV20-1
CSVSSKRALYEQYF
>TRBJ1-2|TRBV6-1
CASRQTGGGYTF
>TRBJ1-1|TRBV7-9
CASSLATGVGAEAFF
>TRBJ2-2|TRBV10-1
CASSGGLRTGELFF
>TRBJ1-1|TRBV28
CASSLLQSRMNTEAFF